A single T cell receptor (beta chain) is shown here with its context. RNA totalling roughly 0.45 to 1 ug underwent reverse transcription with random hexamers. Across 54 Vbeta and 13 Jbeta, TCR beta CDR3 was amplified with immunoSEQ multiplex PCR. TCRdb processed the immunoSEQ multiplex PCR reads anew with MiXCR; each CDR3 protein has one entry. This table holds around 280,000 distinct CDR3 sequences, under 95% found once. The sample originates from a study of CD8 T cells in Susac syndrome. Sequencing of TCR beta was undertaken in CD8+ and CD4+ T cells derived from blood. The CD8+ and CD4+ T cells were isolated magnetically using a negative isolation approach, whereas the TEMRA cells were enriched by FACS. This CDR3 spans 13 amino acids. V lost 9 bases, J lost 5 bases, and 17 bases lay in between. Looked up from germline, CDR1 is ENHRY and CDR2 is SYGVKD.

The chain uses TRBV10-3 and TRBJ2-7, with D perhaps matching TRBD1 (6 bases). Input material: CD4+ T cells from PBMCs. The clonotype comes from a human donor with multiple sclerosis. The CDR3 nucleotides are TGTGCCATTAAGGGGGTCCTTGAGGACGAGCAGTACTTC. This gives the protein CAIKGVLEDEQYF.